Listed here are 13 T cell receptor beta chains from one sample, sequenced in a study of tumor-infiltrating lymphocytes in primary liver carcinoma. Out of unsorted whole blood came the blood RNA, and germline DNA was extracted as well. TCR beta cDNA was reverse-transcribed from approximately 0.45 ug of total RNA. The reaction used a constant-region primer and ProtoScript II reverse transcriptase. Three rounds of nested multiplex PCR with slightly modified ARM-PCR produced TCR beta libraries. TRBV1-TRBV30 forward primers paired with a C-beta reverse primer were used in the first two PCR rounds, which ran roughly 11 cycles each. TCRdb ran MiXCR on the multiplex PCR reads and lists one entry per CDR3 protein. Seen here are some 200,000 distinct CDR3 sequences, roughly 61% observed once, and the top ten hold roughly 7%. What was sequenced was peripheral blood. The receptors originated from a woman aged 55 to 70 with primary liver carcinoma and hepatitis B virus infection.

This clonotype has at least ten counts. V gene TRBV5-1 combines with J gene TRBJ1-5, with D unclear. CDR3 length: 13 residues. CDR1 SGHRS and CDR2 YFSETQ come from the germline V gene. V lost 5 bases and J 7 bases, leaving 13 bases between the germline ends. CDR3 sequence: CASRREPGQPQHF. The CDR3 DNA reads as TGCGCCAGCAGGAGGGAGCCGGGACAGCCCCAGCATTTT. Variable domain in full (rest from reference TRBV5-1 and TRBJ1-5): KAGVTQTPRYLIKTRGQQVTLSCSPISGHRSVSWYQQTPGQGLQFLFEYFSETQRNKGNFPGRFSGRQFSNSRSEMNVSTLELGDSALYLCASRREPGQPQHFGDGTRLSIL.

With respect to this clonotype: Possible read error: a much larger clone is one base away. The chain has TRBV5-1 and TRBJ2-2; D uncertain. Germline V gives CDR1 SGHRS, CDR2 YFSETQ. CDR3 length: 16 residues. The CDR3, as DNA: TGCGCCAGCAGCATGTTGACTTCTGCGAACACCCGGGAGCTGTTTTTT. Its translation is CASSMLTSANTRELFF.

Details on this clonotype: A junction boundary mismatches the germline segment, possibly from a read error. The genes are TRBV6-1 and TRBJ2-2; 10 nucleotides match TRBD1. There are 16 residues in the CDR3. Germline V lookup: CDR1 MNHNS, CDR2 SASEGT. CDR3 sequence reads: CASSQTGGLGTGELLF. The CDR3 bases are TGTGCCAGCAGCCAGACAGGGGGCTTGGGCACCGGGGAGCTGCTTTTT.

Comments on this clonotype: This likely comes from a read error, as the CDR3 has no conserved phenylalanine or tryptophan at its end. V usage is TRBV11-1 and J usage is TRBJ2-7, with D possibly TRBD1 on 6 matching bases. The CDR3 extends over 14 amino acids. In germline, CDR1 is SGHAT, CDR2 FQDESV (reference sequence). DNA of the CDR3: TGTGCCAGCAGCTTTTACGGGACATCCTGCGAGCAGTACTCC. Its translation is CASSFYGTSCEQYS.

Concerning this clonotype itself: With a much larger clone just one base away, this may be a read error. The DNA for the CDR3 is TGTGCCAGCAGTATCCTACTCGACGGTTCCTATGGCTACACCTTC. Protein: CASSILLDGSYGYTF. This sequence joins TRBV6-5 and TRBJ1-2; D uncertain. CDR3 length equals 15 residues. CDR1 is MNHEY, CDR2 SVGAGI, per germline. Deletions cut 5 bases from V and 4 bases from J, with 17 bases between.

This clonotype occurred many times. V gene TRBV6-1 combines with J gene TRBJ2-1; D is perhaps TRBD2 (6 bases). Germline V lookup: CDR1 MNHNS, CDR2 SASEGT. The CDR3 spans 16 residues. Trimming pared 4 bases from V and 8 bases from J, leaving 21 bases between. CDR3 DNA: TGTGCCAGCAGTGGGAGCGCTAGCGTCGCCCTCTATGAGCAGTTCTTC. Its protein product is CASSGSASVALYEQFF.

The DNA for the CDR3 is TGTGTCAACAGCTTAGACCCAGGGACAGATACGCAGTATTTT. Translation gives CVNSLDPGTDTQYF. The rearrangement joins TRBV11-3 to TRBJ2-3; tentative D call: TRBD1 (5 bases). The CDR3 length is 14 residues. Germline assignment: CDR1 SGHNT and CDR2 YENEEA.

Concerning this clonotype itself: One end of the junction does not line up with germline, which may come from a read error. V usage is TRBV11-1 and J usage is TRBJ2-7; 8 nucleotides align to TRBD1. The CDR3 consists of 14 residues. Germline loops: CDR1 SGHAT, CDR2 FQDESV (reference sequence). The CDR3 reads CTSSSRDRPYEQYF. Written as DNA, the CDR3 is TGTACCAGCAGCTCCCGGGACAGGCCTTACGAGCAGTATTTC.

Worth noting for this clonotype: One base away lies a much larger clone, so this may be a sequencing read error. This chain links TRBV6-1 with TRBJ2-3; either TRBD1 or TRBD2 may supply D (5 bases each). Trimming pared 6 bases from V and 4 bases from J, leaving 26 bases between. This CDR3 is 18 amino acids long. Germline lookup yields CDR1 MNHNS and CDR2 SASEGT. The CDR3 region has the DNA TGTGCCAGCAGCAAGGACCTCGTTTACCGGGACCCCGCAGATACGCAGTATTTT. Its protein is CASSKDLVYRDPADTQYF.

This chain uses TRBV5-1 with TRBJ2-5; D is unclear. Germline V CDR1 and CDR2: SGHRS, YFSETQ. This CDR3 is built from 14 residues. Deletions cut 0 bases from V and 1 base from J, with 7 bases between. In DNA, the CDR3 is TGCGCCAGCAGCTTGGGCGGAGTCCAAGAGACCCAGTACTTC. Translated, it gives CASSLGGVQETQYF.

Concerning this clonotype: The junction and the germline gene differ at one end; a read error may be behind it. The chain recombines TRBV11-2 with TRBJ2-5; tentatively, D is TRBD1 (5 bases). CDR3 length: 20 amino acids. CDR1 is SGHAT and CDR2 is FQNNGV in the germline V gene. For the CDR3, the DNA is TGTGTCAGCAGCTTAGGCCTAAGCCAGACAAGGGGTGGGTGGCAAGAGACCCAGTACTTC. Encoded protein: CVSSLGLSQTRGGWQETQYF.

Comments on this clonotype: One end of the junction does not line up with germline, which may come from a read error. The chain combines TRBV11-2 with TRBJ2-7; possibly TRBD2 for D (5 bases). The CDR3 runs to 12 residues. Germline-derived CDR1 and CDR2 are SGHAT and FQNNGV. The CDR3 DNA reads TGTGCCGGCAGCTTAGAGGGTGACCAGCAGTACTTC. Protein: CAGSLEGDQQYF.

This clonotype was counted a few times. A much larger clone differs from this one at a single base, so this may be a read error. The V gene is TRBV6-1, the J gene TRBJ2-1, with TRBD2 matching over 12 bases. This CDR3 comprises 18 residues. Germline V CDR1 and CDR2: MNHNS, SASEGT. The CDR3, as DNA: TGTGTCAGCAGTGCTTTCCCCGCCGCGACTAGCGGGAGCAATGAGCAGTTCTTC. This sequence encodes CVSSAFPAATSGSNEQFF.